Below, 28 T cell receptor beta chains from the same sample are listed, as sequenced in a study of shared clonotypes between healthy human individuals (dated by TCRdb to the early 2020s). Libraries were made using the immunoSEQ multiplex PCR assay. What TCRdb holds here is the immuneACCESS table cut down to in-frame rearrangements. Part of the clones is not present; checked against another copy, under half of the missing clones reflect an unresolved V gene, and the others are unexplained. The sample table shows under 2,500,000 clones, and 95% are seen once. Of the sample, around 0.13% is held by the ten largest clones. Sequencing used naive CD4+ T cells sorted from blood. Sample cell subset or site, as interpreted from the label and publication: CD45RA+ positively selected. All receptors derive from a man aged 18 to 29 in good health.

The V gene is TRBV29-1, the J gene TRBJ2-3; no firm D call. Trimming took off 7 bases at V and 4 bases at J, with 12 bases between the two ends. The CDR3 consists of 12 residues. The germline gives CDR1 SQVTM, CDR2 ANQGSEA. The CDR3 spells CSADTVADTQYF. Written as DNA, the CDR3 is TGCAGCGCAGACACCGTCGCAGATACGCAGTATTTT.

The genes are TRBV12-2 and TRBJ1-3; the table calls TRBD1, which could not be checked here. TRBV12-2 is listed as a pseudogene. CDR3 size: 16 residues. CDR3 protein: CASRLGRGLGGNTIYF. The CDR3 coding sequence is TGTGCAAGTCGCTTAGGAAGGGGGCTAGGTGGAAACACCATATATTTT.

The CDR3 loop is CASSSEGLGTDTQYF. In nucleotides, the CDR3 is TGTGCCAGCAGCTCGGAGGGACTCGGCACAGATACGCAGTATTTT. The rearrangement joins TRBV5-4 to TRBJ2-3; D might be TRBD2 (6 bases). The CDR3 has 15 residues. Germline V lookup: CDR1 SGHNT, CDR2 YYREEE (reference sequence). The V end was cut by 3 bases, the J end by 1 base, with 12 bases between.

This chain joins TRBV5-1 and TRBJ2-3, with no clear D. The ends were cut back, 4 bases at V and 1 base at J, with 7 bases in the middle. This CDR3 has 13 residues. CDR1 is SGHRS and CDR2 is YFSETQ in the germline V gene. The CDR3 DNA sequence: TGCGCCAGCAGCCAGACGGGCACAGATACGCAGTATTTT. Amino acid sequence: CASSQTGTDTQYF.

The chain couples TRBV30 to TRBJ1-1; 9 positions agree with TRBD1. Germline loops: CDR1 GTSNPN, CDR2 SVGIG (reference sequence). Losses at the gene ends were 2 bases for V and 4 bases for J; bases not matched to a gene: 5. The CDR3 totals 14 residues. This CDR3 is CAWSRDRASTEAFF. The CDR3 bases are TGTGCCTGGAGTCGGGACAGGGCATCCACTGAAGCTTTCTTT. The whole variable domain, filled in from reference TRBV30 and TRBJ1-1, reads SQTIHQWPATLVQPVGSPLSLECTVEGTSNPNLYWYRQAAGRGLQLLFYSVGIGQISSEVPQNLSASRPQDRQFILSSKKLLLSDSGFYLCAWSRDRASTEAFFGQGTRLTVV.

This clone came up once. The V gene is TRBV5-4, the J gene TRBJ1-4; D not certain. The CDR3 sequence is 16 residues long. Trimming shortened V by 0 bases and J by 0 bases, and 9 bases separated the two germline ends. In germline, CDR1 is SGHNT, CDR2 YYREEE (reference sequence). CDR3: CASSLGPAATNEKLFF. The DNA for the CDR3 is TGTGCCAGCAGCTTGGGGCCCGCCGCAACTAATGAAAAACTGTTTTTT.

DNA for the CDR3: TGTGCCAGCAGCGCGGACAGGGGGGCCAAAAACATTCAGTACTTC. Residues: CASSADRGAKNIQYF. The chain employs TRBV5-6 and TRBJ2-4; TRBD1 aligns across 10 bases. The CDR3 spans 15 residues. The trim removed 4 bases at V and 1 base at J, leaving 2 bases unmatched. Germline CDR1 SGHDT, CDR2 YYEEEE.

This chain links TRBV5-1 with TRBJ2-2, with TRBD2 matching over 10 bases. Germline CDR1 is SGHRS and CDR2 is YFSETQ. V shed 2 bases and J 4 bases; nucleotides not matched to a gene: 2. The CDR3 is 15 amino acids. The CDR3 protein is CASSFGTSVTGELFF. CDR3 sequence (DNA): TGCGCCAGCAGCTTCGGGACTAGCGTCACCGGGGAGCTGTTTTTT.

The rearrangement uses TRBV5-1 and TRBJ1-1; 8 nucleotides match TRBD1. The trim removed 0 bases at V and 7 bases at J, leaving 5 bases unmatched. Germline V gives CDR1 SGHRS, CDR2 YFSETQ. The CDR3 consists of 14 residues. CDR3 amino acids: CASSLGTGSNEAFF. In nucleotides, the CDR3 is TGCGCCAGCAGCTTGGGGACAGGGTCAAATGAAGCTTTCTTT.

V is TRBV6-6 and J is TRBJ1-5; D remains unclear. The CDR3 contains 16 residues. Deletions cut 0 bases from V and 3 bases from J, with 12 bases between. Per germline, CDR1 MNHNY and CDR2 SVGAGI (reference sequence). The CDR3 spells CASSYSGIDVNQPQHF. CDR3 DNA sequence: TGTGCCAGCAGTTACTCGGGCATCGACGTCAATCAGCCCCAGCATTTT.

CDR3 in amino acids: CATTFGGSLYGYTF. The CDR3 DNA is TGTGCCACCACTTTCGGGGGTTCCCTATATGGCTACACCTTC. The J gene is TRBJ1-2, the V gene TRBV6-5, with D tentatively TRBD1 (5 bases). The CDR3 is 14 amino acids. Trimming took 10 bases from V and 5 from J, leaving 20 bases between them. Germline CDR1 and CDR2: MNHEY and SVGAGI.

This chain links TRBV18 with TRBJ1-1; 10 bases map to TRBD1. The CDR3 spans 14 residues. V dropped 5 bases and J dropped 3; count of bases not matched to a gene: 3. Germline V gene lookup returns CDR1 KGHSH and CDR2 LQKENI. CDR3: CASSEDRGYTEAFF. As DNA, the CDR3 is TGTGCCAGCTCAGAGGACAGGGGGTACACTGAAGCTTTCTTT.

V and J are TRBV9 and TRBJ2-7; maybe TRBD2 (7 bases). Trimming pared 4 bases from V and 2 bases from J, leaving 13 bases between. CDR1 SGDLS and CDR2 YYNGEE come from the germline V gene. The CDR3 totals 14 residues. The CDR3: CASSPPGGPYEQYF. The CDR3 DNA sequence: TGTGCCAGCAGCCCCCCGGGGGGCCCCTACGAGCAGTACTTC.

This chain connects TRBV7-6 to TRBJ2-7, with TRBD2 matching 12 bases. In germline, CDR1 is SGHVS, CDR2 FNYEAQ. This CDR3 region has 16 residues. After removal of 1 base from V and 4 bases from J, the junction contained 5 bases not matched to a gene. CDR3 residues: CASSLVSTSGSYEQYF. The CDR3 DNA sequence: TGTGCCAGCAGCTTAGTTTCGACTAGCGGGAGTTACGAGCAGTACTTC. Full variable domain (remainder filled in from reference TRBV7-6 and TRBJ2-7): GAGVSQSPRYKVTKRGQDVALRCDPISGHVSLYWYRQALGQGPEFLTYFNYEAQQDKSGLPNDRFSAERPEGSISTLTIQRTEQRDSAMYRCASSLVSTSGSYEQYFGPGTRLTVT.

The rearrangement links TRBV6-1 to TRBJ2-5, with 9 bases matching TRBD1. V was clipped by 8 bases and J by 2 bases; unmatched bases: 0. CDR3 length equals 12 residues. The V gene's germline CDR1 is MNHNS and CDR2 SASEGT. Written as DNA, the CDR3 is TGTGCCAGCGGACAGGGGCAAGAGACCCAGTACTTC. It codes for CASGQGQETQYF.

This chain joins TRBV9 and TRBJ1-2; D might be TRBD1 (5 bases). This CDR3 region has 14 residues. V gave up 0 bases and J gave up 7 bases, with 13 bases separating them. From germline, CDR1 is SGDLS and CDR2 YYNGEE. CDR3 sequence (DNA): TGTGCCAGCAGCGTAGGAGACCCGGGGGGTGGCTACACCTTC. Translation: CASSVGDPGGGYTF.

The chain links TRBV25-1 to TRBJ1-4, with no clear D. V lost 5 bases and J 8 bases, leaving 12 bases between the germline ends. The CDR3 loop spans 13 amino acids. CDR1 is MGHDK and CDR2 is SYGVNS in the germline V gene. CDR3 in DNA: TGTGCCAGCAGTTCGGACCGAGGGGAAAAACTGTTTTTT. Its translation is CASSSDRGEKLFF.

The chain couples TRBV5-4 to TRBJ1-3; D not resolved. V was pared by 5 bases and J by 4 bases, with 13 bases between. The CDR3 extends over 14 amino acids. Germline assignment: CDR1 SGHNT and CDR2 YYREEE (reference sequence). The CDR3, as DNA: TGTGCCAGCAGGGCAGAGCCCATCGGAAACACCATATATTTT. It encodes CASRAEPIGNTIYF. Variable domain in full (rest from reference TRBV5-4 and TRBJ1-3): ETGVTQSPTHLIKTRGQQVTLRCSSQSGHNTVSWYQQALGQGPQFIFQYYREEENGRGNFPPRFSGLQFPNYSSELNVNALELDDSALYLCASRAEPIGNTIYFGEGSWLTVV.

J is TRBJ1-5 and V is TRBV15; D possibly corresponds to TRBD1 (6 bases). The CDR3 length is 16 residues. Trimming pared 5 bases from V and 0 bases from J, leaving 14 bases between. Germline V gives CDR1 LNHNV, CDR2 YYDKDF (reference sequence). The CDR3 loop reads CATSPRQVLSNQPQHF. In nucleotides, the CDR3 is TGTGCCACCAGCCCAAGACAGGTCCTTAGCAATCAGCCCCAGCATTTT.

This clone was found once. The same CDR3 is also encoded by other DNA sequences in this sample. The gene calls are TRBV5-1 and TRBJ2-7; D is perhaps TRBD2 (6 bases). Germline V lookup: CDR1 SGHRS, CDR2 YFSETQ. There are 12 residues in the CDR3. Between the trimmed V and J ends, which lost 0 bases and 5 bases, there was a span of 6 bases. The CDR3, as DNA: TGCGCCAGCAGCTTGGCGGGGGACGAGCAGTACTTC. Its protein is CASSLAGDEQYF.

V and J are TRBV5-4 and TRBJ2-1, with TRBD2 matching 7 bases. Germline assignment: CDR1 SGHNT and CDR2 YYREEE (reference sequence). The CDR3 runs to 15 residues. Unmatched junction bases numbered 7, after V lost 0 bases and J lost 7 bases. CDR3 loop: CASSLGATSANEQFF. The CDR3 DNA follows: TGTGCCAGCAGCTTGGGCGCTACTAGCGCGAATGAGCAGTTCTTC.

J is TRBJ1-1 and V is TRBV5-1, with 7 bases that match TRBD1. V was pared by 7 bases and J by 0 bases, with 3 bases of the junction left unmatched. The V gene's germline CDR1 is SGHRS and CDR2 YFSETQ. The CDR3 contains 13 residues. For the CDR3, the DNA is TGCGCCAGCGGCAGGGGGATGAACACTGAAGCTTTCTTT. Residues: CASGRGMNTEAFF.

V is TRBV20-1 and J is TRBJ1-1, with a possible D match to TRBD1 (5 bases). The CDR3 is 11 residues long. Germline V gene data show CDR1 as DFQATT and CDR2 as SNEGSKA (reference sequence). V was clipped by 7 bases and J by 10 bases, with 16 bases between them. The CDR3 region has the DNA TGCAGTGGAAGCGTCAGGGAAAGAGCTTTCTTT. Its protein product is CSGSVRERAFF.

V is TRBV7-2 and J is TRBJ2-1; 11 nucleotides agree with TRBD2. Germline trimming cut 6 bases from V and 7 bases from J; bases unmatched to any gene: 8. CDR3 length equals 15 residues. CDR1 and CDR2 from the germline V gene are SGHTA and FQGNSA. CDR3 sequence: CASRPPGTSGNEQFF. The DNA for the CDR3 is TGTGCCAGCAGACCCCCCGGGACTAGCGGAAATGAGCAGTTCTTC.

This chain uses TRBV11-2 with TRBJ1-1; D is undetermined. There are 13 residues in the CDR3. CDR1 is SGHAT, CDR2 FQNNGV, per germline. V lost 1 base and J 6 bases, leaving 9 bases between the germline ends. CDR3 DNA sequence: TGTGCCAGCAGCTTAGCGTTGGTCGCTGAAGCTTTCTTT. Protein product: CASSLALVAEAFF.

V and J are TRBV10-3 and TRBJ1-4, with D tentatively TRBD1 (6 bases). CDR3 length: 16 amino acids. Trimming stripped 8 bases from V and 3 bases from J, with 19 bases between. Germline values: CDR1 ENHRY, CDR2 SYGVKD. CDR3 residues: CAIRKRSTGPNEKLFF. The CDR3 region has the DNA TGTGCCATCCGAAAGAGATCGACAGGCCCTAATGAAAAACTGTTTTTT.

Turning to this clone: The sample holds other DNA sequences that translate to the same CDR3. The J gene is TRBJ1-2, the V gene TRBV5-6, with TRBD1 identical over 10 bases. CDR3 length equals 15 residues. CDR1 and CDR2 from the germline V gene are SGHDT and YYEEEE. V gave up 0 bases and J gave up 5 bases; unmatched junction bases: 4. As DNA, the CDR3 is TGTGCCAGCAGCTTGGCCGGGACAGGGGCTTATGGCTACACCTTC. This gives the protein CASSLAGTGAYGYTF.

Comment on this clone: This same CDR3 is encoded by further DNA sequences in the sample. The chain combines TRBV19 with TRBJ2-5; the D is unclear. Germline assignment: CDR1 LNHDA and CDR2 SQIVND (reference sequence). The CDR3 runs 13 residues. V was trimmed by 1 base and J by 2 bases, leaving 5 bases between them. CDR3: CASSIGGQETQYF. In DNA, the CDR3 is TGTGCCAGTAGTATAGGTGGACAAGAGACCCAGTACTTC.